The clone carrying this T cell receptor beta chain showed up just a few times. Antigen unknown. The sample originates from a study of CD8 T cells in ankylosing spondylitis. Whole-study results and caveats: The study identified a TCR beta motif of roughly eight highly homologous variants that appeared characteristic of ankylosing spondylitis blood.

The CDR3 sequence is 11 residues long. V lost 5 bases and J 12 bases, leaving 11 bases between the germline ends. CDR1 is SNHLY, CDR2 FYNNEI, per germline. TCRdb re-analysed the 5' RACE reads in MiXCR, keeping a single row per CDR3 protein. The data contain roughly 350,000 distinct CDR3 sequences, 6.5% to 10% of them singletons. Sequencing was done on a sample of blood, either unsorted or a sorted T cell fraction (not recorded which). This sequence was found in a male donor with ankylosing spondylitis. The chain links TRBV2 to TRBJ2-1; no reliable D call. CDR3: CASSLEPSQFF. The CDR3 DNA reads TGTGCCAGCAGTCTGGAACCTTCGCAGTTCTTC. Based on the CDR3 plus reference TRBV2 and TRBJ2-1, the full variable domain is EPEVTQTPSHQVTQMGQEVILRCVPISNHLYFYWYRQILGQKVEFLVSFYNNEISEKSEIFDDQFSVERPDGSNFTLKIRSTKLEDSAMYFCASSLEPSQFFGPGTRLTVL.